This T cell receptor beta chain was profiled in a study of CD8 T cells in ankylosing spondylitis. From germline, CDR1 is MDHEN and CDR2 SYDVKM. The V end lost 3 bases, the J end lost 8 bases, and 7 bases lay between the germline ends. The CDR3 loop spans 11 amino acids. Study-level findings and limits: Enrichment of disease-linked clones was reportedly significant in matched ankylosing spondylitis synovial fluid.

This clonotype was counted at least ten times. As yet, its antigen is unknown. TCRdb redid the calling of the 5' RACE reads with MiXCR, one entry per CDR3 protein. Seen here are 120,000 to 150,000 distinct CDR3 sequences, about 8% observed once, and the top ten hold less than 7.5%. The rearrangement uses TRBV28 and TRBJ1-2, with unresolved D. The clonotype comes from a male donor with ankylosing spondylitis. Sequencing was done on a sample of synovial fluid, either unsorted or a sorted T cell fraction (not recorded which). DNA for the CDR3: TGTGCCAGCAGTTTTGAGAAGGGCTACACCTTC. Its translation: CASSFEKGYTF.